What follows are 19 T cell receptor beta chains derived from one specimen sequenced in a study of blood T cell repertoires in COVID-19. TCRdb keeps only in-frame clones here, not all; method: immunoSEQ multiplex PCR. The repertoire includes 70,000 to 95,000 clones, around 88% of them detected once, and approximately 14% sits in the top ten. The sequencing sample was made of peripheral blood. All receptors derive from a man aged 70-80 years with active or convalescent COVID-19.

This sequence joins TRBV6-2 or TRBV6-3 and TRBJ2-7, with TRBD1 matching 7 bases. The germline gives CDR1 MNHEY, CDR2 SVGEGT. The CDR3 runs 17 residues. With 2 bases clipped from V and 0 bases from J, the junction kept 10 bases outside the gene matches. CDR3 coding DNA: TGTGCCAGCAGTTACGATCGACAGGGATCCTTCTCCTACGAGCAGTACTTC. Amino acid sequence: CASSYDRQGSFSYEQYF.

The V and J genes are TRBV3-1 (or the pseudogene TRBV3-2) and TRBJ1-5; 8 bases agree with TRBD1. Looked up from germline, CDR1 is LGHDT and CDR2 is YNNKEL (reference sequence). The V segment lost 1 base and the J segment 6 bases; nucleotides outside the gene matches: 8. The CDR3 is 16 residues long. CDR3 nucleotide sequence: TGTGCCAGCAGCCAAGGGACAGGGAGGCTGGGTCAGCCCCAGCATTTT. The encoded protein is CASSQGTGRLGQPQHF.

This chain links TRBV3-1 (or the pseudogene TRBV3-2) with TRBJ2-5; 8 bases fit TRBD2. V shed 0 bases and J 13 bases; nucleotides not matched to a gene: 7. The CDR3 has 13 residues. Germline-derived CDR1 and CDR2 are LGHDT and YNNKEL (reference sequence). CDR3 protein: CASSQDRGGRRYF. The DNA of the CDR3 is TGTGCCAGCAGCCAAGATCGGGGGGGACGGAGGTACTTC.

This chain joins TRBV28 and TRBJ2-3; 9 positions agree with TRBD1. This CDR3 has 15 residues. CDR1 and CDR2 (germline): MDHEN, SYDVKM. V was pared by 2 bases and J by 4 bases, with 4 bases of the junction left unmatched. DNA for the CDR3: TGTGCCAGCAGTTTAGTGGGACAGGGCTCAGATACGCAGTATTTT. It specifies CASSLVGQGSDTQYF.

V and J are TRBV2 and TRBJ1-2, with D possibly matching TRBD1 (5 bases). V was pared by 4 bases and J by 5 bases, with 14 bases between. In germline, CDR1 is SNHLY, CDR2 FYNNEI. This CDR3 contains 14 residues. The CDR3 loop reads CASSGPATGYGYTF. The DNA for the CDR3 is TGTGCCAGCAGTGGCCCCGCTACAGGTTATGGCTACACCTTC.

The chain couples TRBV5-8 to TRBJ1-2; D uncertain. The CDR3 is made up of 15 amino acids. The V end lost 1 base, the J end lost 1 base, and 11 bases lay between the germline ends. CDR1 is SGHTS, CDR2 YDEGEE, per germline. In DNA form, the CDR3 reads TGTGCCAGCAGCTTGTACCTCGGCGGTAACTATGGCTACACCTTC. Encoded protein: CASSLYLGGNYGYTF.

The chain is built from TRBV27 and TRBJ1-2, with a weak D call TRBD1 (6 bases). CDR1 and CDR2 from the germline V gene are MNHEY and SMNVEV (reference sequence). The CDR3 length is 14 residues. Trimming took off 3 bases at V and 8 bases at J, with 16 bases between the two ends. The CDR3 reads CASSFSGQRNGYTF. CDR3 nucleotides: TGTGCCAGCAGTTTCTCCGGACAGAGGAACGGCTACACCTTC.

The chain links TRBV13 to TRBJ2-1; 8 bases line up with TRBD1. The CDR3 consists of 14 residues. Germline CDR1 is PRHDT and CDR2 is FYEKMQ (reference sequence). Germline trimming cut 0 bases from V and 7 bases from J; bases unmatched to any gene: 2. This CDR3 reads CASSLGDRENEQFF. The CDR3 DNA reads as TGTGCCAGCAGCTTAGGGGACAGGGAGAATGAGCAGTTCTTC.

V usage is TRBV28 and J usage is TRBJ1-2, with D uncertain. The length of the CDR3 is 13 residues. In germline, CDR1 is MDHEN, CDR2 SYDVKM. V lost 3 bases and J 7 bases, leaving 12 bases between the germline ends. The CDR3 loop reads CASSFVRAGGYTF. CDR3 DNA sequence: TGTGCCAGCAGTTTTGTCCGGGCGGGTGGCTACACCTTC.

The CDR3 DNA sequence: TGTGCCAGCAGTTTCAGGGGGCTGACAGATACGCAGTATTTT. Translating it yields CASSFRGLTDTQYF. J is TRBJ2-3 and V is TRBV6-5; TRBD1 matches 8 bases. Germline assignment: CDR1 MNHEY and CDR2 SVGAGI. The J segment lost 3 bases and the V segment lost 4 bases, leaving 3 bases of the junction unmatched. This CDR3 comprises 14 residues.

The CDR3 coding sequence is TGCAGCGTTAGGACAGGGCTTACCTACGAGCAGTACTTC. The encoded protein is CSVRTGLTYEQYF. J is TRBJ2-7 and V is TRBV29-1; 8 nucleotides align to TRBD1. The CDR3 extends over 13 amino acids. Germline V gene sequence: CDR1 SQVTM, CDR2 ANQGSEA. Losses at the gene ends were 5 bases for V and 2 bases for J; bases not matched to a gene: 5.

The chain is built from TRBV27 and TRBJ1-1; weak D call: TRBD1 (6 bases). The CDR3 has 14 residues. Germline V gives CDR1 MNHEY, CDR2 SMNVEV (reference sequence). V shed 6 bases and J shed 6 bases, with 17 bases lying between them. The CDR3 bases are TGTGCCAGCAGCCCGTACAGGGAGGGGGCTGAAGCTTTCTTT. This sequence encodes CASSPYREGAEAFF.

This rearrangement joins TRBV2 to TRBJ1-6, with D perhaps matching TRBD1 (6 bases). Trimming cost V 6 bases and J 7 bases, with 19 bases left between them. The germline CDR1 and CDR2 sequences are SNHLY and FYNNEI. The CDR3 is 16 amino acids. CDR3 sequence: CASRTSRGGNNSPLHF. CDR3 in DNA: TGTGCCAGCAGGACCTCTAGGGGGGGAAACAATTCACCCCTCCACTTT.

The V call is TRBV29-1, the J call TRBJ2-2, with 8 nucleotides matching TRBD1. CDR1 is SQVTM and CDR2 is ANQGSEA in the germline V gene. The CDR3 contains 15 residues. V was clipped by 6 bases and J by 1 base; unmatched bases: 7. The CDR3 nucleotides are TGCAGCGTAGCTATCGGGACAGGGAACACCGGGGAGCTGTTTTTT. This sequence encodes CSVAIGTGNTGELFF.

The chain recombines TRBV19 with TRBJ2-4, with 7 nucleotides matching TRBD1. V gave up 9 bases and J gave up 5 bases; unmatched junction bases: 13. Germline V lookup: CDR1 LNHDA, CDR2 SQIVND (reference sequence). This CDR3 is 15 amino acids long. The chain's CDR3 is CASQKGAGFQNIQYF. DNA of the CDR3: TGTGCCAGCCAGAAGGGGGCGGGCTTCCAAAACATTCAGTACTTC.

This sequence joins TRBV9 and TRBJ2-1, with 14 bases identical to TRBD2. The trim removed 3 bases at V and 0 bases at J, leaving 2 bases unmatched. The CDR3 totals 17 residues. Per germline, CDR1 SGDLS and CDR2 YYNGEE. The CDR3 coding sequence is TGTGCCAGCAGCGCAGGGACTAGCGGGGGCTCCTACAATGAGCAGTTCTTC. The encoded protein is CASSAGTSGGSYNEQFF.

The J gene is TRBJ2-1, the V gene TRBV12-5; a possible D gene is TRBD2 (6 bases). The V end lost 1 base, the J end lost 0 bases, and 13 bases lay between the germline ends. Germline lookup yields CDR1 LGHNT and CDR2 FRNRAP. The CDR3 extends over 17 amino acids. CDR3 region: CASGLDIDGSSYNEQFF. The CDR3 DNA reads TGTGCTAGTGGTTTGGACATAGACGGGAGCTCCTACAATGAGCAGTTCTTC.

This chain connects TRBV30 to TRBJ2-7; D is perhaps TRBD2 (6 bases). Germline V CDR1 and CDR2: GTSNPN, SVGIG (reference sequence). The CDR3 consists of 13 residues. V lost 4 bases, J lost 2 bases, and 12 bases lay in between. CDR3 sequence (DNA): TGTGCCTGGAAGGCGGGGTTCACCTACGAGCAGTACTTC. Encoded protein: CAWKAGFTYEQYF.

The chain couples TRBV19 to TRBJ1-2, with TRBD1 matching 7 bases. V lost 6 bases to trimming and J lost 3 bases; unmatched junction nucleotides: 7. This CDR3 comprises 14 residues. Germline V gene lookup returns CDR1 LNHDA and CDR2 SQIVND (reference sequence). CDR3 DNA: TGTGCCAGTAGCCCGACAGGGCCGGACTATGGCTACACCTTC. Amino acids: CASSPTGPDYGYTF.